A single sample is the source of the 15 T cell receptor beta chains below, sequenced in a study of blood T cells in healthy people across ages. A second roughly 7 to 11 cycle PCR used barcoded and J-beta primers. TCRdb independently ran MiXCR on the 5' RACE reads; one entry per CDR3 protein. This sample yields 850,000 to 1,100,000 distinct CDR3 sequences, of which 35% to 40% are seen a single time; around 12% belongs to the top ten. Sequencing was done on a sample of blood. The source is a man between 18 and 29 years old in good health.

This clonotype was observed a handful of times. The germline gene is not matched at one end of the junction; a read error may be the cause. The chain uses TRBV5-5 and TRBJ2-1; tentative D call: TRBD1 (5 bases). The CDR3 has 19 residues. Germline CDR1 SGHKS, CDR2 YYEKEE (reference sequence). The CDR3 spells CASSLGQSEGRGFYNEQFF. CDR3 nucleotides: TGTGCCAGCAGTTTGGGGCAGAGTGAAGGGCGTGGTTTTTACAATGAGCAGTTCTTC. Full variable domain (rest looked up from reference TRBV5-5 and TRBJ2-1): DAGVTQSPTHLIKTRGQQVTLRCSPISGHKSVSWYQQVLGQGPQFIFQYYEKEERGRGNFPDRFSARQFPNYSSELNVNALLLGDSALYLCASSLGQSEGRGFYNEQFFGPGTRLTVL.

The V call is TRBV12-3 or TRBV12-4, the J call TRBJ1-1, with 7 bases matching TRBD1. The CDR3 totals 14 residues. J gave up 4 bases and V 6 bases, and 8 bases lay outside the gene matches. The CDR3 spells CASRSTGASTEAFF. The CDR3 DNA is TGTGCCAGCAGGTCCACAGGGGCGAGCACTGAAGCTTTCTTT.

In its sample, this clonotype was seen a few times. The CDR3 reads CASSQRDSNSPLHF. In DNA, the CDR3 is TGCGCCAGCAGCCAACGGGACAGCAATTCACCCCTCCACTTT. This sequence joins TRBV4-3 and TRBJ1-6; 7 nucleotides line up with TRBD1. The J segment lost 7 bases and the V segment lost 2 bases, leaving 2 bases of the junction unmatched. From germline, CDR1 is LGHNA and CDR2 YSLEER. This CDR3 comprises 14 residues.

The J gene is TRBJ2-7, the V gene TRBV12-3 or TRBV12-4; a possible D gene is TRBD1 (6 bases). The CDR3 runs 14 residues. With 3 bases removed from V and 6 bases from J, the gap between germline ends came to 15 bases. The CDR3 reads CASSFGAKGGEQYF. DNA for the CDR3: TGTGCCAGCAGTTTCGGAGCGAAAGGGGGCGAGCAGTACTTC.

The J gene is TRBJ2-2, the V gene TRBV5-6; no clear D gene. The CDR3 totals 16 residues. CDR1 is SGHDT and CDR2 is YYEEEE in the germline V gene. V gave up 0 bases and J gave up 4 bases, with 13 bases separating them. The CDR3 nucleotides read TGTGCCAGCAGCTTGGAATTCGGTGGGGTCACCGGGGAGCTGTTTTTT. As protein: CASSLEFGGVTGELFF. The whole variable domain, remainder taken from reference TRBV5-6 and TRBJ2-2, is DAGVTQSPTHLIKTRGQQVTLRCSPKSGHDTVSWYQQALGQGPQFIFQYYEEEERQRGNFPDRFSGHQFPNYSSELNVNALLLGDSALYLCASSLEFGGVTGELFFGEGSRLTVL.

This clonotype turned up a few times. The chain joins TRBV20-1 to TRBJ2-7; D call uncertain. CDR3 length equals 12 residues. The V end lost 0 bases, the J end lost 7 bases, and 10 bases lay between the germline ends. From germline, CDR1 is DFQATT and CDR2 SNEGSKA (reference sequence). The DNA of the CDR3 is TGCAGTGCTAGAGATTGGATGGCGGAGCAGTACTTC. Translating gives CSARDWMAEQYF.

The genes are TRBV29-1 and TRBJ2-1; D is unclear. Judging by the DNA end, TRBJ2-7 fits better; the J call may be wrong. Germline loops: CDR1 SQVTM, CDR2 ANQGSEA. The CDR3 is 11 residues long. The chain's CDR3 is CSVEISNEQYF. In DNA, the CDR3 is TGCAGCGTTGAAATTTCAAATGAGCAGTACTTC.

With regard to this clonotype: Compared with germline, one end of the junction differs, possibly owing to a read error. This chain uses TRBV20-1 with TRBJ2-3, with 10 bases that match TRBD1. This CDR3 spans 16 amino acids. The germline gives CDR1 DFQATT, CDR2 SNEGSKA (reference sequence). The CDR3 DNA is TGCAGTGCTAGATCCGGGACAGGGGACCTCACAGGTACGCAGTATTTT. The encoded protein is CSARSGTGDLTGTQYF.

On this clonotype: A read error may account for a junction end that differs from germline. This chain joins TRBV12-3 or TRBV12-4 and TRBJ1-1; a weak D match, TRBD1 (5 bases). The CDR3 totals 15 residues. The CDR3 nucleotides are TGTGCCAGCAGTGACCATCGGGGGGTGAACATTGAAGCTTTCTTT. Translating it yields CASSDHRGVNIEAFF.

V gene TRBV27 combines with J gene TRBJ2-3; 8 nucleotides match TRBD2. The CDR3 spans 18 residues. The V gene end was trimmed by 2 bases and the J gene end by 4 bases; junction bases not matched to a gene: 14. Germline-derived CDR1 and CDR2 are MNHEY and SMNVEV (reference sequence). The CDR3 DNA sequence: TGTGCCAGCAGTTTAACCTACACGACCGGGACTAGGTCAGATACGCAGTATTTT. This translates into CASSLTYTTGTRSDTQYF.

This chain uses TRBV30 with TRBJ1-2; no clear D. Germline lookup yields CDR1 GTSNPN and CDR2 SVGIG (reference sequence). The CDR3 consists of 14 residues. Trimming stripped 0 bases from V and 2 bases from J, with 10 bases between. The CDR3 region has the DNA TGTGCCTGGAGTGTGGGCAGCGTAAACTATGGCTACACCTTC. Its protein product is CAWSVGSVNYGYTF. The full variable domain, completed using reference TRBV30 and TRBJ1-2, is SQTIHQWPATLVQPVGSPLSLECTVEGTSNPNLYWYRQAAGRGLQLLFYSVGIGQISSEVPQNLSASRPQDRQFILSSKKLLLSDSGFYLCAWSVGSVNYGYTFGSGTRLTVV.

J is TRBJ2-3 and V is TRBV7-2; D remains ambiguous. The CDR3 loop spans 15 amino acids. The V end was cut by 1 base, the J end by 4 bases, with 12 bases between. Germline CDR1 reads SGHTA; CDR2 reads FQGNSA. CDR3 in DNA: TGTGCCAGCAGCTTAGAGCCCACCACCCCAGATACGCAGTATTTT. As protein: CASSLEPTTPDTQYF.

V is TRBV4-3 and J is TRBJ2-7; the D gene is possibly TRBD1 (5 bases). Trimming left V 4 bases short and J 7 bases short, with 20 bases between. The CDR3 contains 15 residues. The germline V gene has CDR1 LGHNA and CDR2 YSLEER. The CDR3 DNA reads TGCGCCAGCAGCCGGATGACAGCTACCTACAATGAGCAGTACTTC. Translating gives CASSRMTATYNEQYF.

This clonotype was seen only a few times. The rearrangement uses TRBV3-1 and TRBJ1-4; the D gene is possibly TRBD1 (6 bases). V lost 4 bases and J lost 6, with 12 bases in between. Germline CDR1 and CDR2: LGHDT and YNNKEL (reference sequence). The CDR3 sequence is 14 residues long. CDR3 in DNA: TGTGCCAGCAGCCCACAGGGTCTGGATGAAAAACTGTTTTTT. Translating gives CASSPQGLDEKLFF.

This clonotype was found a few times. The chain is built from TRBV5-1 and TRBJ2-3, with D perhaps matching TRBD2 (6 bases). The germline gives CDR1 SGHRS, CDR2 YFSETQ. Between the trimmed V and J ends, which lost 0 bases and 2 bases, there was a span of 10 bases. The CDR3 loop spans 15 amino acids. CDR3 sequence reads: CASSLVGRNTDTQYF. The DNA for the CDR3 is TGCGCCAGCAGCTTGGTAGGGAGGAACACAGATACGCAGTATTTT. The full variable domain, in which reference TRBV5-1 and TRBJ2-3 provide the parts outside the CDR3, is KAGVTQTPRYLIKTRGQQVTLSCSPISGHRSVSWYQQTPGQGLQFLFEYFSETQRNKGNFPGRFSGRQFSNSRSEMNVSTLELGDSALYLCASSLVGRNTDTQYFGPGTRLTVL.